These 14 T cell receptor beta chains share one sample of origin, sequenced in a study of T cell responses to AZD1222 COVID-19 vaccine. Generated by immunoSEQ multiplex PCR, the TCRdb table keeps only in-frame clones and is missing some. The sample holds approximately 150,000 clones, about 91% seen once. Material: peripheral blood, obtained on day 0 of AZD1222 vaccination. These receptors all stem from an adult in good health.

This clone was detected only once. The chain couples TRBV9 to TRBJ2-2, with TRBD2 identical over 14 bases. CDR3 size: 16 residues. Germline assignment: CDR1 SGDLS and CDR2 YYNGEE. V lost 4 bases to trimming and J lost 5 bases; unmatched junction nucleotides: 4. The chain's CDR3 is CASSLGTSGRTGELFF. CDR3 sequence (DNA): TGTGCCAGCAGCTTAGGGACTAGCGGGAGAACCGGGGAGCTGTTTTTT.

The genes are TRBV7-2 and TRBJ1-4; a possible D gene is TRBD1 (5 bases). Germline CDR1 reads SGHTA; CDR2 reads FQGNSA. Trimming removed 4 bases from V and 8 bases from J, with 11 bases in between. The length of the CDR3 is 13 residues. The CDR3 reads CASSSQGREKLFF. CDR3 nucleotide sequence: TGTGCCAGCAGCTCCCAGGGTAGGGAAAAACTGTTTTTT.

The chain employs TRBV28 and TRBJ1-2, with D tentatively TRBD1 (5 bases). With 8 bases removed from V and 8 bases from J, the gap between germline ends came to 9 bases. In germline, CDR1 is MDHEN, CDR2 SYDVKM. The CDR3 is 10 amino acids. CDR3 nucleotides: TGTGCCAGCTGGAGGGACGGCTACACCTTC. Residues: CASWRDGYTF.

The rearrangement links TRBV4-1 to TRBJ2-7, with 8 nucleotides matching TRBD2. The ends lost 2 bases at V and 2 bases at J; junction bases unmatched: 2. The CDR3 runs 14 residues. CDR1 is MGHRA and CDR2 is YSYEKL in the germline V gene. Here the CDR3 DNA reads TGCGCCAGCAGCCAACCACTAGCGGCCTACGAGCAGTACTTC. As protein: CASSQPLAAYEQYF.

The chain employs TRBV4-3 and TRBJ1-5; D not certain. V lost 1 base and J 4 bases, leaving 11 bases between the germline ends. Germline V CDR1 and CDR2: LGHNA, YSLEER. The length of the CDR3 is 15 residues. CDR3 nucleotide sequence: TGCGCCAGCAGCCAAGCTCCAGGAATAAATCAGCCCCAGCATTTT. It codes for CASSQAPGINQPQHF.

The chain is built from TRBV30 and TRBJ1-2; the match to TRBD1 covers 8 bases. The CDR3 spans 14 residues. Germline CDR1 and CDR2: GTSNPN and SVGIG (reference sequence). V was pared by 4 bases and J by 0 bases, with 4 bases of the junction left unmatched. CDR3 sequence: CAWKDRGPNYGYTF. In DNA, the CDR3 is TGTGCCTGGAAAGACAGGGGACCTAACTATGGCTACACCTTC. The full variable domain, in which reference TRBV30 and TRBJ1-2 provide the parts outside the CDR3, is SQTIHQWPATLVQPVGSPLSLECTVEGTSNPNLYWYRQAAGRGLQLLFYSVGIGQISSEVPQNLSASRPQDRQFILSSKKLLLSDSGFYLCAWKDRGPNYGYTFGSGTRLTVV.

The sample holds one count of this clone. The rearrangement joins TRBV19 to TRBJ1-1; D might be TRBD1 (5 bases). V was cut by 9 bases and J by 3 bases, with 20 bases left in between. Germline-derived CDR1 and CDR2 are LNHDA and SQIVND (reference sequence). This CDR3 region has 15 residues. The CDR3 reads CASGRRSGGDTEAFF. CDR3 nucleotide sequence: TGTGCCAGCGGCCGAAGGAGCGGAGGGGACACTGAAGCTTTCTTT.

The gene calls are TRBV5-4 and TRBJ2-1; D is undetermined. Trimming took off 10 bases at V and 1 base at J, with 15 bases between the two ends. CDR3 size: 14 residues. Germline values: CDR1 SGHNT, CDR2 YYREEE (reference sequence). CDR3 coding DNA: TGTGCCTCGACCGGCGCCTCGTCCTACAATGAGCAGTTCTTC. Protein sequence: CASTGASSYNEQFF.

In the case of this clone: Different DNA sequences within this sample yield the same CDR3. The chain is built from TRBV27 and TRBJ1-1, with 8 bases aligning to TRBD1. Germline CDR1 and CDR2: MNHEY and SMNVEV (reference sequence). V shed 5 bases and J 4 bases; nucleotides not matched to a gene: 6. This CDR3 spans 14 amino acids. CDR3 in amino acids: CASSPGTGGTEAFF. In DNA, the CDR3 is TGTGCCAGCAGTCCAGGGACAGGAGGCACTGAAGCTTTCTTT.

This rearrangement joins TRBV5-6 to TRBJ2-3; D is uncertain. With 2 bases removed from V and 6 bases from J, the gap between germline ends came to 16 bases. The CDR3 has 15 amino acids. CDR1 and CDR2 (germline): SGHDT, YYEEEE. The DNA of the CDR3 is TGTGCCAGCAGCTTTAGGGTGAATTTTGGGGATACGCAGTATTTT. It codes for CASSFRVNFGDTQYF.

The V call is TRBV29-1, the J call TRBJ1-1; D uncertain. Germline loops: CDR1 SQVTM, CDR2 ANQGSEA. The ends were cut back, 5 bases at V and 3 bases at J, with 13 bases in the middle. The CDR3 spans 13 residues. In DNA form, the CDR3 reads TGCAGCGTTCCCAATATCGGGTACACTGAAGCTTTCTTT. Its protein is CSVPNIGYTEAFF.

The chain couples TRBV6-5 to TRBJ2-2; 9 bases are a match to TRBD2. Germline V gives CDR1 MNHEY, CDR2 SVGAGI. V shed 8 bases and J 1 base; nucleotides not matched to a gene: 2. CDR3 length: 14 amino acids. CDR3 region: CASQAGGNTGELFF. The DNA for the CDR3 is TGTGCCAGCCAAGCGGGAGGGAACACCGGGGAGCTGTTTTTT.

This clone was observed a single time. CDR3 residues: CASSARAGATNTEAFF. In nucleotides, the CDR3 is TGTGCCAGCAGCGCCCGGGCGGGGGCCACGAACACTGAAGCTTTCTTT. V is TRBV9 and J is TRBJ1-1; the D gene is possibly TRBD1 (6 bases). Germline CDR1 reads SGDLS; CDR2 reads YYNGEE. Deletions cut 3 bases from V and 1 base from J, with 16 bases between. CDR3 length: 16 residues.

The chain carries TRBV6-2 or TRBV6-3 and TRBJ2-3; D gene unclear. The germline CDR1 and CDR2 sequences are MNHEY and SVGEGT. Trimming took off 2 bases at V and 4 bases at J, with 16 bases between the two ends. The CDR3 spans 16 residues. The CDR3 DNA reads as TGTGCCAGCAGTTACGCTCCCCGCGGTGGTGCAGATACGCAGTATTTT. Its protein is CASSYAPRGGADTQYF.